This passage covers 24 T cell receptor beta chains from one sample sequenced in a study of blood T cell repertoires in COVID-19. Sequenced by immunoSEQ multiplex PCR; TCRdb stores in-frame clones only, minus some. The sample lists around 250,000 clones; roughly 88% were seen once. The specimen sequenced was PBMCs or T cells enriched from blood (not recorded which). The origin of the receptors is a woman between 45 and 65 years old who had recovered from COVID-19.

The V and J genes are TRBV5-1 and TRBJ2-3, with 11 bases lining up with TRBD2. The CDR3 runs to 17 residues. Germline V lookup: CDR1 SGHRS, CDR2 YFSETQ. Trimming removed 0 bases from V and 0 bases from J; junction bases left unmatched: 3. This CDR3 is CASSLVLAGVSTDTQYF. CDR3 nucleotides: TGCGCCAGCAGCTTGGTACTAGCGGGGGTGAGCACAGATACGCAGTATTTT. Supplemented by reference TRBV5-1 and TRBJ2-3, the full variable domain reads KAGVTQTPRYLIKTRGQQVTLSCSPISGHRSVSWYQQTPGQGLQFLFEYFSETQRNKGNFPGRFSGRQFSNSRSEMNVSTLELGDSALYLCASSLVLAGVSTDTQYFGPGTRLTVL.

V is TRBV4-1 and J is TRBJ1-2, with a weak D call TRBD1 (5 bases). Germline V gives CDR1 MGHRA, CDR2 YSYEKL. Trimming removed 1 base at V and 8 bases at J, with 11 bases between. The CDR3 has 13 amino acids. The CDR3 region is CASSQVGRGGYTF. CDR3 in DNA: TGCGCCAGCAGCCAAGTCGGGCGGGGGGGCTACACCTTC.

V gene TRBV19 combines with J gene TRBJ2-2, with 8 bases that match TRBD1. Germline V gene sequence: CDR1 LNHDA, CDR2 SQIVND (reference sequence). The V segment lost 4 bases and the J segment 5 bases; nucleotides outside the gene matches: 3. The length of the CDR3 is 14 residues. The CDR3 loop is CASSRTGSTGELFF. CDR3 DNA sequence: TGTGCCAGTAGTAGGACAGGGTCGACCGGGGAGCTGTTTTTT.

V is TRBV4-3 and J is TRBJ2-5; D is undetermined. Germline V lookup: CDR1 LGHNA, CDR2 YSLEER. This CDR3 has 14 amino acids. Trimming removed 1 base from V and 0 bases from J, with 6 bases in between. The CDR3, as DNA: TGCGCCAGCAGCCAAGCAGGAAACCAAGAGACCCAGTACTTC. It encodes CASSQAGNQETQYF.

The chain carries TRBV4-3 and TRBJ1-2; D is unclear. The germline V and J ends were trimmed by 0 bases and 0 bases, with 8 bases remaining between them. The germline V gene has CDR1 LGHNA and CDR2 YSLEER. CDR3 length: 15 residues. In nucleotides, the CDR3 is TGCGCCAGCAGCCAAGATCCCGCAGCTAACTATGGCTACACCTTC. Encoded protein: CASSQDPAANYGYTF.

This rearrangement joins TRBV28 to TRBJ2-7, with a tentative D call TRBD2 (5 bases). V dropped 3 bases and J dropped 6 bases, with 12 bases sitting between them. The CDR3 totals 13 residues. Germline CDR1 reads MDHEN; CDR2 reads SYDVKM. In DNA form, the CDR3 reads TGTGCCAGCAGTTTGGACGGGATAGGCGAGCAGTACTTC. Translated: CASSLDGIGEQYF.

The J gene is TRBJ2-2, the V gene TRBV9; TRBD1 matches 9 bases. Germline CDR1 is SGDLS and CDR2 is YYNGEE. V lost 4 bases to trimming and J lost 2 bases; unmatched junction nucleotides: 9. The CDR3 runs to 17 residues. CDR3 in DNA: TGTGCCAGCAGCAGGGGACAGGGCCTCCGAAACACCGGGGAGCTGTTTTTT. It yields the protein CASSRGQGLRNTGELFF.

The table lists this clone with a few counts. The CDR3 nucleotides read TGTGCCAGCAGCTTAGGAGGCCGGAGCTCTGGAAACACCATATATTTT. Translating it yields CASSLGGRSSGNTIYF. The V gene is TRBV13, the J gene TRBJ1-3, with unresolved D. Germline values: CDR1 PRHDT, CDR2 FYEKMQ (reference sequence). V was trimmed by 0 bases and J by 0 bases, leaving 9 bases between them. CDR3 length: 16 residues.

The chain couples TRBV4-1 to TRBJ2-5; the match to TRBD2 covers 8 bases. The CDR3 sequence is 17 residues long. Trimming cost V 4 bases and J 1 base; bases outside gene matches: 11. Germline CDR1 and CDR2: MGHRA and YSYEKL. The CDR3 DNA reads as TGCGCCAGCAGCCCACTTTTCGGAGCGGGAGCCCAAGAGACCCAGTACTTC. Translated: CASSPLFGAGAQETQYF.

The chain is built from TRBV7-2 and TRBJ2-7; D is unclear. Deletions cut 0 bases from V and 1 base from J, with 16 bases between. The germline V gene has CDR1 SGHTA and CDR2 FQGNSA. The CDR3 consists of 17 residues. The CDR3 DNA reads as TGTGCCAGCAGCTTAGCGCGGCATCCCGCGCAATCCTACGAGCAGTACTTC. Amino acids: CASSLARHPAQSYEQYF.

The sample holds a few counts of this clone. The genes are TRBV29-1 and TRBJ1-1; possibly TRBD1 for D (6 bases). The CDR3 totals 13 residues. Germline values: CDR1 SQVTM, CDR2 ANQGSEA. Trimming pared 0 bases from V and 6 bases from J, leaving 11 bases between. The CDR3 loop reads CSVEDPGVAEAFF. The CDR3 nucleotides read TGCAGCGTTGAAGATCCAGGGGTGGCTGAAGCTTTCTTT. Using reference TRBV29-1 and TRBJ1-1 for the parts outside the CDR3, the full variable domain is SAVISQKPSRDICQRGTSLTIQCQVDSQVTMMFWYRQQPGQSLTLIATANQGSEATYESGFVIDKFPISRPNLTFSTLTVSNMSPEDSSIYLCSVEDPGVAEAFFGQGTRLTVV.

The chain links TRBV7-2 to TRBJ2-1, with D perhaps TRBD2 (7 bases). The germline V gene has CDR1 SGHTA and CDR2 FQGNSA. Trimming removed 3 bases from V and 7 bases from J, with 13 bases in between. This CDR3 comprises 14 residues. In nucleotides, the CDR3 is TGTGCCAGCAGCTTCGGGGGGCCGGGAAATGAGCAGTTCTTC. Translated: CASSFGGPGNEQFF.

The chain is built from TRBV6-2 or TRBV6-3 and TRBJ1-5, with 10 bases matching TRBD1. This CDR3 spans 18 amino acids. V trimming: 4 bases; J trimming: 4 bases; junction bases outside the gene matches: 13. The germline CDR1 and CDR2 sequences are MNHEY and SVGEGT. CDR3 protein: CASSSTGGGNLWNQPQHF. As DNA, the CDR3 is TGTGCCAGCAGTTCGACAGGGGGCGGCAATCTCTGGAATCAGCCCCAGCATTTT.

The gene calls are TRBV28 and TRBJ2-1, with 9 bases aligning to TRBD2. The CDR3 covers 17 residues. Germline V gene sequence: CDR1 MDHEN, CDR2 SYDVKM. V lost 3 bases and J lost 9; bases outside the gene matches: 15. CDR3 sequence (DNA): TGTGCCAGCAGTTTTCGGTTGGGGCTAGCGGGATCGATTGAGCAGTTCTTC. It yields the protein CASSFRLGLAGSIEQFF.

This clone was counted only a few times. The genes are TRBV18 and TRBJ2-2; D may be TRBD1 (6 bases). V lost 4 bases and J lost 3, with 12 bases in between. This CDR3 region has 15 residues. Germline V gene sequence: CDR1 KGHSH, CDR2 LQKENI. DNA of the CDR3: TGTGCCAGCTCACTCACGGACAGTTACACCGGGGAGCTGTTTTTT. Its translation: CASSLTDSYTGELFF.

The chain has TRBV11-2 and TRBJ1-2; TRBD1 matches 7 bases. This CDR3 contains 15 residues. V shed 1 base and J 2 bases; nucleotides not matched to a gene: 4. Per the germline V gene, CDR1 is SGHAT and CDR2 is FQNNGV. The CDR3 spells CASSLVGRGNYGYTF. In DNA form, the CDR3 reads TGTGCCAGCAGCTTAGTGGGCAGGGGGAACTATGGCTACACCTTC.

This clone was recorded only once. The chain recombines TRBV7-9 with TRBJ1-1, with D unresolved. V lost 3 bases and J lost 1, with 9 bases in between. This CDR3 is 14 amino acids long. The germline gives CDR1 SEHNR, CDR2 FQNEAQ (reference sequence). CDR3 nucleotide sequence: TGTGCCAGCAGCTTTCGCCAGGCGAACACTGAAGCTTTCTTT. It is translated as CASSFRQANTEAFF.

The genes are TRBV4-1 and TRBJ2-7; D not resolved. Germline CDR1 reads MGHRA; CDR2 reads YSYEKL. The CDR3 runs to 12 residues. V shed 2 bases and J shed 6 bases, with 8 bases lying between them. CDR3 coding DNA: TGCGCCAGCAGCCAACCCCCTTCCGAGCAGTACTTC. Its protein product is CASSQPPSEQYF.

The CDR3 reads CASSYVGSSYNEQFF. The CDR3 nucleotides read TGTGCCAGCAGTTATGTGGGGAGCTCCTACAATGAGCAGTTCTTC. The chain combines TRBV6-5 with TRBJ2-1; D might be TRBD2 (5 bases). Germline CDR1 is MNHEY and CDR2 is SVGAGI. This CDR3 has 15 amino acids. With 3 bases removed from V and 0 bases from J, the gap between germline ends came to 9 bases.

J is TRBJ1-4 and V is TRBV20-1; a possible D gene is TRBD1 (6 bases). The V and J ends lost 3 bases and 7 bases respectively, with 15 bases between them. Germline values: CDR1 DFQATT, CDR2 SNEGSKA (reference sequence). The CDR3 extends over 14 amino acids. The CDR3 reads CSASPGTKSEKLFF. CDR3 coding DNA: TGCAGTGCTAGTCCAGGGACAAAGAGTGAAAAACTGTTTTTT.

This sequence joins TRBV25-1 and TRBJ2-5; possible D gene TRBD2, 5 bases. Per the germline V gene, CDR1 is MGHDK and CDR2 is SYGVNS. Trimming pared 5 bases from V and 5 bases from J, leaving 12 bases between. The CDR3 has 13 amino acids. The DNA of the CDR3 is TGTGCCAGCAGTCGTCCCGGGGAGGAGACCCAGTACTTC. It yields the protein CASSRPGEETQYF. Together with reference TRBV25-1 and TRBJ2-5, the CDR3 gives the full variable domain: EADIYQTPRYLVIGTGKKITLECSQTMGHDKMYWYQQDPGMELHLIHYSYGVNSTEKGDLSSESTVSRIRTEHFPLTLESARPSHTSQYLCASSRPGEETQYFGPGTRLLVL.

The rearrangement links TRBV11-3 to TRBJ2-1; TRBD1 matches 9 bases. CDR3 length: 15 amino acids. Germline V gene lookup returns CDR1 SGHNT and CDR2 YENEEA. Losses at the gene ends were 4 bases for V and 8 bases for J; bases not matched to a gene: 9. This CDR3 is CASSSSGTGIYEQFF. The CDR3 coding sequence is TGTGCCAGCAGCTCATCCGGGACAGGGATCTATGAGCAGTTCTTC.

The chain combines TRBV5-1 with TRBJ2-7, with 8 bases fitting TRBD2. Germline CDR1 and CDR2: SGHRS and YFSETQ. This CDR3 contains 15 residues. Germline trimming cut 2 bases from V and 3 bases from J; bases unmatched to any gene: 7. This chain's CDR3 is CASSLSGGSLYEQYF. CDR3 DNA: TGCGCCAGCAGCTTAAGCGGGGGATCTCTCTACGAGCAGTACTTC.

The rearrangement uses TRBV2 and TRBJ1-5; D gene uncertain. Germline V gene data show CDR1 as SNHLY and CDR2 as FYNNEI. This CDR3 spans 13 amino acids. V was cut by 11 bases and J by 4 bases, with 15 bases left in between. As DNA, the CDR3 is TGTGCCGCGGGAAGGCTTAGAAATCAGCCCCAGCATTTT. Protein: CAAGRLRNQPQHF.